Below are 20 T cell receptor beta chains sequenced from a single sample in a study of cytomegalovirus exposure and HLA in healthy donors. Libraries were prepared by immunoSEQ multiplex PCR; TCRdb keeps only in-frame clonotypes and omits some of them. The sample contains some 120,000 clones, more than 75% of which appear only once. Sequenced material: PBMCs. The receptors shown here come from a young woman in good health and CMV-seronegative.

At least ten counts were recorded for this clone. The V and J genes are TRBV10-3 and TRBJ2-1, with D possibly TRBD1 on 5 matching bases. The germline CDR1 and CDR2 sequences are ENHRY and SYGVKD. CDR3 length equals 16 residues. Deletions cut 4 bases from V and 3 bases from J, with 16 bases between. The chain's CDR3 is CAISAYLIRGYNEQFF. The CDR3 DNA is TGTGCCATCAGTGCATACTTGATAAGGGGCTACAATGAGCAGTTCTTC.

As DNA, the CDR3 is TGTGCCAGCAGGGCAGGGGGCTCAGTGGAGACCCAGTACTTC. This sequence encodes CASRAGGSVETQYF. The chain has TRBV2 and TRBJ2-5; 8 positions agree with TRBD1. This CDR3 spans 14 amino acids. Germline CDR1 reads SNHLY; CDR2 reads FYNNEI. The V segment lost 6 bases and the J segment 5 bases; nucleotides outside the gene matches: 8.

The J gene is TRBJ1-6, the V gene TRBV5-1, with 7 bases aligning to TRBD1. Trimming removed 4 bases from V and 8 bases from J; junction bases left unmatched: 9. Germline assignment: CDR1 SGHRS and CDR2 YFSETQ. The CDR3 has 15 amino acids. CDR3 sequence (DNA): TGCGCCAGCAGCCTAGAGGGGGCCTGGGATTCACCCCTCCACTTT. Amino acid sequence: CASSLEGAWDSPLHF.

The chain has TRBV14 and TRBJ2-5; TRBD1 is a possible D gene (6 bases). Between the trimmed V and J ends, which lost 0 bases and 2 bases, there was a span of 13 bases. CDR1 and CDR2 from the germline V gene are SGHDN and FVKESK. The CDR3 is made up of 16 amino acids. The CDR3 sequence: CASSQELRGIQETQYF. CDR3 bases: TGTGCCAGCAGCCAAGAACTTAGGGGGATACAAGAGACCCAGTACTTC.

The chain joins TRBV5-1 to TRBJ2-7, with a tentative D call TRBD1 (6 bases). CDR1 and CDR2 (germline): SGHRS, YFSETQ. V was pared by 0 bases and J by 4 bases, with 11 bases between. There are 14 residues in the CDR3. The CDR3 DNA sequence: TGCGCCAGCAGCTTGGAGCAGGGGTTGTACGAGCAGTACTTC. This encodes CASSLEQGLYEQYF.

V usage is TRBV10-3 and J usage is TRBJ2-7; 8 nucleotides agree with TRBD1. The V and J ends lost 0 bases and 3 bases, in that order; junction bases with no gene match: 7. CDR3 length equals 16 residues. Germline lookup yields CDR1 ENHRY and CDR2 SYGVKD. The CDR3 protein is CAISESETGDYYEQYF. CDR3 DNA: TGTGCCATCAGTGAGTCCGAGACAGGGGATTACTACGAGCAGTACTTC.

This clone was counted between two and nine times. The chain links TRBV30 to TRBJ2-3; D unclear. V gave up 3 bases and J gave up 0 bases, with 13 bases separating them. The germline V gene has CDR1 GTSNPN and CDR2 SVGIG (reference sequence). The length of the CDR3 is 15 residues. As DNA, the CDR3 is TGTGCCTGGAGACGTCCGAGGCTTAGCACAGATACGCAGTATTTT. Translating it yields CAWRRPRLSTDTQYF.

This chain uses TRBV4-1 with TRBJ2-1; 12 nucleotides line up with TRBD2. V shed 3 bases and J 4 bases; nucleotides not matched to a gene: 4. This CDR3 is built from 16 residues. Germline loops: CDR1 MGHRA, CDR2 YSYEKL. CDR3 DNA sequence: TGCGCCAGCAGCCAGGTGACTAGCGGGAGTTACAATGAGCAGTTCTTC. It specifies CASSQVTSGSYNEQFF.

DNA for the CDR3: TGTGCCAGCAGCGTAGCCCCTCTAGGCACTGAAGCTTTCTTT. Translation: CASSVAPLGTEAFF. The chain combines TRBV9 with TRBJ1-1; D remains ambiguous. CDR1 SGDLS and CDR2 YYNGEE come from the germline V gene. The V end was cut by 0 bases, the J end by 4 bases, with 10 bases between. The CDR3 length is 14 residues. The full variable domain, completed using reference TRBV9 and TRBJ1-1, is DSGVTQTPKHLITATGQRVTLRCSPRSGDLSVYWYQQSLDQGLQFLIQYYNGEERAKGNILERFSAQQFPDLHSELNLSSLELGDSALYFCASSVAPLGTEAFFGQGTRLTVV.

The chain uses TRBV5-1 and TRBJ2-1, with 10 bases that match TRBD1. The CDR3 is 16 residues long. The junction had 16 bases not matched to a gene; V was cut back by 7 bases and J by 9 bases. The germline V gene has CDR1 SGHRS and CDR2 YFSETQ. CDR3 residues: CASVGGGQGVAGEQFF. The DNA for the CDR3 is TGCGCCAGCGTCGGAGGCGGACAGGGGGTTGCGGGTGAGCAGTTCTTC.

The chain combines TRBV5-6 with TRBJ2-5, with 13 nucleotides matching TRBD2. The CDR3 consists of 16 residues. CDR1 is SGHDT and CDR2 is YYEEEE in the germline V gene. Trimming took 4 bases from V and 4 from J; bases not matched to a gene: 7. CDR3 loop: CASSGGTSGVVETQYF. As DNA, the CDR3 is TGTGCCAGCAGCGGAGGGACTAGCGGGGTAGTAGAGACCCAGTACTTC.

This chain uses TRBV7-6 with TRBJ2-6, with 10 bases that match TRBD1. V lost 5 bases to trimming and J lost 2 bases; unmatched junction nucleotides: 6. The germline gives CDR1 SGHVS, CDR2 FNYEAQ. The CDR3 is 17 residues long. The chain's CDR3 is CASSPGDRGPGANVLTF. CDR3 in DNA: TGTGCCAGCAGCCCAGGGGACAGGGGTCCTGGGGCCAACGTCCTGACTTTC.

This rearrangement joins TRBV6-1 to TRBJ1-2; D possibly corresponds to TRBD1 (6 bases). This CDR3 has 12 residues. Germline CDR1 is MNHNS and CDR2 is SASEGT. V was shortened by 7 bases and J by 3 bases, with 9 bases between the two germline ends. Here the CDR3 reads CASKAGDYGYTF. CDR3 in DNA: TGTGCCAGCAAGGCAGGGGACTATGGCTACACCTTC.

The V gene is TRBV27, the J gene TRBJ1-6; TRBD1 agrees at 7 bases. Germline loops: CDR1 MNHEY, CDR2 SMNVEV (reference sequence). V gave up 1 base and J gave up 7 bases; unmatched junction bases: 1. The CDR3 length is 14 residues. The CDR3 DNA reads as TGTGCCAGCAGTTTATTACAGGGGAATTCACCCCTCCACTTT. As protein: CASSLLQGNSPLHF.

This chain uses TRBV7-6 with TRBJ1-4, with a tentative D call TRBD1 (6 bases). The length of the CDR3 is 15 residues. The V end lost 3 bases, the J end lost 3 bases, and 11 bases lay between the germline ends. The V gene's germline CDR1 is SGHVS and CDR2 FNYEAQ. CDR3 amino acids: CASSFTGKANEKLFF. The CDR3 nucleotides read TGTGCCAGCAGCTTTACAGGGAAGGCTAATGAAAAACTGTTTTTT.

The chain couples TRBV2 to TRBJ2-3, with 11 positions matching TRBD2. This CDR3 has 15 residues. V lost 5 bases to trimming and J lost 2 bases; unmatched junction nucleotides: 3. Germline lookup yields CDR1 SNHLY and CDR2 FYNNEI. The DNA for the CDR3 is TGTGCCAGCAGTCCACTAGCGGGGGCCACAGATACGCAGTATTTT. It codes for CASSPLAGATDTQYF.

The J gene is TRBJ1-2, the V gene TRBV11-3; TRBD1 aligns across 9 bases. CDR3 length: 13 amino acids. CDR1 and CDR2 from the germline V gene are SGHNT and YENEEA. The V segment lost 5 bases and the J segment 4 bases; nucleotides outside the gene matches: 2. The CDR3 coding sequence is TGTGCCAGCAGCATGGACAGGGGCTATGGCTACACCTTC. As protein: CASSMDRGYGYTF.

V is TRBV18 and J is TRBJ2-3; 8 nucleotides agree with TRBD2. V shed 1 base, J shed 4 bases, and the junction held 7 bases outside the gene matches. Germline V lookup: CDR1 KGHSH, CDR2 LQKENI. The CDR3 contains 16 residues. This CDR3 is CASSPLAGGTADTQYF. CDR3 DNA sequence: TGTGCCAGCTCACCACTTGCGGGGGGAACCGCAGATACGCAGTATTTT.

This chain uses TRBV18 with TRBJ1-1; TRBD1 agrees at 9 bases. Trimming cost V 1 base and J 2 bases; bases outside gene matches: 2. CDR1 and CDR2 (germline): KGHSH, LQKENI. The CDR3 sequence is 15 residues long. CDR3 loop: CASSPQQGANTEAFF. DNA for the CDR3: TGTGCCAGCTCACCACAACAGGGGGCTAACACTGAAGCTTTCTTT.

The genes are TRBV2 and TRBJ2-7, with D unresolved. CDR1 and CDR2 from the germline V gene are SNHLY and FYNNEI. Between the trimmed V and J ends, which lost 6 bases and 3 bases, there was a span of 6 bases. The CDR3 has 11 residues. Here the CDR3 reads CASSSVYEQYF. The CDR3 bases are TGTGCCAGCAGCTCCGTCTACGAGCAGTACTTC.